These 7 T cell receptor beta chains originate from one sample sequenced in a study of radiotherapy plus CTLA-4 blockade in lung cancer. Profiling relied on immunoSEQ multiplex PCR, and the TCRdb table lists in-frame clones only, not all of them. The sample has 90,000 or so clones; under 90% are singletons. The sample in question was peripheral blood, obtained from a patient treated with radiotherapy plus ipilimumab. The receptor set was obtained from a human donor with non-small cell lung cancer who had stable disease on radiotherapy plus ipilimumab.

The chain recombines TRBV29-1 with TRBJ2-2, with D perhaps TRBD1 (5 bases). V gave up 4 bases and J gave up 0 bases, with 12 bases separating them. Germline V gene lookup returns CDR1 SQVTM and CDR2 ANQGSEA. The CDR3 is 15 residues long. DNA of the CDR3: TGCAGCGTTGTGGAACAGGTCCCGAACACCGGGGAGCTGTTTTTT. Encoded protein: CSVVEQVPNTGELFF.

The chain has TRBV5-1 and TRBJ2-5; 10 bases fit TRBD2. CDR1 is SGHRS, CDR2 YFSETQ, per germline. V trimming: 4 bases; J trimming: 3 bases; junction bases outside the gene matches: 12. This CDR3 is built from 17 residues. The CDR3 protein is CASSPSRASGGKETQYF. Written as DNA, the CDR3 is TGCGCCAGCAGCCCATCTCGAGCTAGCGGGGGAAAAGAGACCCAGTACTTC.

As DNA, the CDR3 is TGCGCCAGCAGCCTTGGGGGGTTCTGGACAGATACGCAGTATTTT. This sequence encodes CASSLGGFWTDTQYF. V is TRBV5-1 and J is TRBJ2-3; possible D gene TRBD2, 6 bases. V lost 4 bases and J lost 3, with 15 bases in between. CDR3 length equals 15 residues. Looked up from germline, CDR1 is SGHRS and CDR2 is YFSETQ.

The table lists this clone with a count of one. Compared with germline, one end of the junction differs, possibly owing to a read error. The chain recombines TRBV14 with TRBJ1-1; D is uncertain. Germline-derived CDR1 and CDR2 are SGHDN and FVKESK. The CDR3 is 14 amino acids. The CDR3, as DNA: TGTGCCAGCAGCCACGGGCAGATGAACACTGGAGCTTTCTTT. Amino acid sequence: CASSHGQMNTGAFF.

CDR3 protein: CASSREQGPDTQYF. The CDR3 DNA follows: TGTGCCAGCAGCCGGGAGCAGGGACCAGATACGCAGTATTTT. The V and J genes are TRBV2 and TRBJ2-3, with D possibly TRBD2 on 6 matching bases. Trimming removed 6 bases at V and 4 bases at J, with 14 bases between. Germline values: CDR1 SNHLY, CDR2 FYNNEI. This CDR3 region has 14 residues.

The V and J genes are TRBV5-4 and TRBJ1-6; D unresolved. This CDR3 is 15 amino acids long. Trimming removed 3 bases at V and 5 bases at J, with 12 bases between. CDR1 and CDR2 (germline): SGHNT, YYREEE (reference sequence). CDR3 DNA sequence: TGTGCCAGCAGCTCCCCCGGGCGAGATAATTCACCCCTCCACTTT. Translated, it gives CASSSPGRDNSPLHF. The complete variable domain, with remaining parts taken from reference TRBV5-4 and TRBJ1-6, reads ETGVTQSPTHLIKTRGQQVTLRCSSQSGHNTVSWYQQALGQGPQFIFQYYREEENGRGNFPPRFSGLQFPNYSSELNVNALELDDSALYLCASSSPGRDNSPLHFGNGTRLTVT.

The genes are TRBV10-2 and TRBJ2-3; unclear D gene. Trimming removed 3 bases at V and 4 bases at J, with 20 bases between. CDR1 and CDR2 from the germline V gene are WSHSY and SAAADI. CDR3 length equals 17 residues. The CDR3 protein is CASSEGRLFLYADTQYF. CDR3 nucleotide sequence: TGCGCCAGCAGTGAAGGGCGTTTGTTTCTGTACGCAGATACGCAGTATTTT.